These 13 T cell receptor beta chains came from one sample sequenced in a study of post-analysis software for immune sequencing data. Findings of the study overall: TRBV segments more frequent in patients than in controls numbered roughly 5 and included TRBV5-6, TRBV5-1 and TRBV20-1.

These receptors' targets are unknown. Unique-molecular-identifier-tagged TCR beta cDNA libraries were used. TCRdb re-derived calls from the PCR reads in MiXCR, one entry per CDR3 protein. The sample records 750,000 to 950,000 distinct CDR3 sequences, approximately 53% being singletons. Sequenced sample: blood. These receptors came from a girl between 10 and 17 years old with multiple sclerosis.

The rearrangement joins TRBV5-1 to TRBJ2-7; 8 bases are shared with TRBD2. The V gene's germline CDR1 is SGHRS and CDR2 YFSETQ. CDR3 length equals 15 residues. Trimming cost V 0 bases and J 4 bases; bases outside gene matches: 6. CDR3 coding DNA: TGCGCCAGCAGCTTGGGGACTAGCCGCAGTTACGAGCAGTACTTC. This codes for CASSLGTSRSYEQYF.

This chain connects TRBV20-1 to TRBJ2-7; no clear D. Germline V CDR1 and CDR2: DFQATT, SNEGSKA (reference sequence). Trimming pared 2 bases from V and 3 bases from J, leaving 8 bases between. The CDR3 covers 12 residues. The CDR3 bases are TGCAGTGCTAGATACTCCTACTACGAGCAGTACTTC. Residues: CSARYSYYEQYF.

This chain links TRBV7-2 with TRBJ2-5; D is unresolved. The J call may not be correct, given that the DNA end is closer to TRBJ2-7. The germline V gene encodes CDR1 SGHTA and CDR2 FQGNSA. This CDR3 contains 14 residues. CDR3 bases: TGTGCCAGCAGCAGAGCCCCGGCACGGGACGAGCAGTACTTC. Amino acids: CASSRAPARDEQYF.

This clonotype was seen a handful of times. J is TRBJ2-6 and V is TRBV27; D is unresolved. V was clipped by 8 bases and J by 4 bases, with 12 bases between them. This CDR3 is 14 amino acids long. The germline CDR1 and CDR2 sequences are MNHEY and SMNVEV (reference sequence). The CDR3 region has the DNA TGTGCCAGCTCTACCTTGATCGGGGCCAACGTCCTGACTTTC. Protein product: CASSTLIGANVLTF.

The gene calls are TRBV12-3 or TRBV12-4 and TRBJ2-3; D gene unclear. This CDR3 contains 13 residues. The V end lost 5 bases, the J end lost 2 bases, and 8 bases lay between the germline ends. The CDR3 reads CASSGSYTDTQYF. In DNA, the CDR3 is TGTGCCAGCAGTGGCAGTTACACAGATACGCAGTATTTT.

The table lists this clonotype with a few counts. The chain links TRBV3-1 to TRBJ2-7; D possibly corresponds to TRBD1 (6 bases). The J call may be faulty, since TRBJ2-5 better matches the DNA end. Germline CDR1 and CDR2: LGHDT and YNNKEL (reference sequence). The CDR3 is 14 amino acids. The CDR3 nucleotides read TGTGCCAGCAGCCAAGCAGTAGGGGGAGAGACCCAGTACTTC. It yields the protein CASSQAVGGETQYF.

This clonotype turned up a few times. This chain connects TRBV7-2 to TRBJ1-2, with D perhaps matching TRBD1 (6 bases). Germline V gene lookup returns CDR1 SGHTA and CDR2 FQGNSA. V gave up 0 bases and J gave up 4 bases, with 15 bases separating them. The CDR3 is made up of 16 amino acids. This chain's CDR3 is CASSLAQGQMSYGYTF. Written as DNA, the CDR3 is TGTGCCAGCAGCTTAGCCCAGGGGCAGATGTCCTATGGCTACACCTTC.

This clonotype showed up just a few times. Germline is not matched at one junction end, which may reflect a read error. The chain combines TRBV6-5 with TRBJ2-5; D ambiguous. Germline CDR1 reads MNHEY; CDR2 reads SVGAGI. The CDR3 is 14 residues long. For the CDR3, the DNA is TGTGCCAGCAGTTACATACCTGTCCAAGAGCCCCAGTACTTC. The encoded protein is CASSYIPVQEPQYF.

This clonotype showed up just a few times. The chain is built from TRBV5-1 and TRBJ2-7, with 9 bases that match TRBD2. The CDR3 spans 14 residues. Germline CDR1 is SGHRS and CDR2 is YFSETQ. V gave up 2 bases and J gave up 3 bases; unmatched junction bases: 3. CDR3 sequence reads: CASSFSGSGYEQYF. The CDR3 nucleotides are TGCGCCAGCAGCTTTAGCGGGAGTGGCTACGAGCAGTACTTC.

The chain couples TRBV7-3 to TRBJ2-2, with TRBD2 identical over 13 bases. Germline V lookup: CDR1 SGHTA, CDR2 FQGTGA. The trim removed 2 bases at V and 0 bases at J, leaving 15 bases unmatched. The CDR3 contains 22 residues. CDR3 nucleotide sequence: TGTGCCAGCAGCTTACCGGACCGGCGACTAGCGGGAGGACGTACGAACACCGGGGAGCTGTTTTTT. It translates to CASSLPDRRLAGGRTNTGELFF. The whole variable domain, remainder taken from reference TRBV7-3 and TRBJ2-2, is GAGVSQTPSNKVTEKGKYVELRCDPISGHTALYWYRQSLGQGPEFLIYFQGTGAADDSGLPNDRFFAVRPEGSVSTLKIQRTERGDSAVYLCASSLPDRRLAGGRTNTGELFFGEGSRLTVL.

The chain has TRBV6-1 and TRBJ2-5; 7 bases agree with TRBD1. Gene TRBJ2-7 matches the end of the DNA better, so the J call may be wrong. CDR3 length equals 12 residues. Germline CDR1 is MNHNS and CDR2 is SASEGT. CDR3 protein: CASKRTGHEQYF. The CDR3 DNA is TGTGCCAGCAAGAGGACAGGTCACGAGCAGTACTTC.

This chain connects TRBV5-6 to TRBJ2-7, with D possibly called TRBD1 or TRBD2 (6 bases each). In germline, CDR1 is SGHDT, CDR2 YYEEEE. The V end lost 2 bases, the J end lost 5 bases, and 14 bases lay between the germline ends. CDR3 length: 14 residues. For the CDR3, the DNA is TGTGCCAGCAGCTTCGGCCTGGAGGGGGACGAGCAGTACTTC. This sequence encodes CASSFGLEGDEQYF.

The chain has TRBV20-1 and TRBJ1-2; 11 bases line up with TRBD1. The length of the CDR3 is 14 residues. Germline lookup yields CDR1 DFQATT and CDR2 SNEGSKA (reference sequence). V trimming: 5 bases; J trimming: 0 bases; junction bases outside the gene matches: 2. Here the CDR3 reads CSAWDRGANYGYTF. The CDR3 DNA reads TGCAGTGCTTGGGACAGGGGGGCTAACTATGGCTACACCTTC.